The rows below give T cell receptor beta chains drawn from one sample of a study of lung T cells in sarcoidosis with Löfgren's syndrome. TCRdb reanalysed the reads using MiXCR and keeps one entry per CDR3 protein. The sample holds roughly 20,000 distinct CDR3 sequences, about 20% seen once. Sequencing was performed on CD4+ T cells from PBMCs. The receptor set was obtained from a human donor with sarcoidosis (Löfgren's syndrome or another form), or a control subject (not recorded which). Each CDR3 is given without its conserved first and last residue. A row's size may be missing; if present it is once, few, many or a size class.

j_call | v_call | clone_size | cdr3_aa
TRBJ1-4 | TRBV6-2/TRBV6-3 | . | ASSRRDTSTNERLF
TRBJ2-3 | TRBV7-9 | many | ASSPWTSGGGTDTQY
TRBJ2-3 | TRBV12-3/TRBV12-4 | many | ASRRGPDTQY
TRBJ1-6 | TRBV7-9 | many | ASSLEGGTPLH
TRBJ2-3 | TRBV6-1 | medium-sized | ASSGGQGRTDTQY
TRBJ1-4 | TRBV18 | many | ASSPDQQREKLF
TRBJ1-1 | TRBV20-1 | many | SARTRQGTEAF
TRBJ2-7 | TRBV5-8 | many | ASSLIGLRYEQY
TRBJ1-1 | TRBV9 | few | ASSVSGGEGAEAF
TRBJ2-2 | TRBV28 | many | ASSLGRTGELF
TRBJ1-1 | TRBV7-9 | many | ASSFEGANTEAF
TRBJ2-3 | TRBV9 | many | ASSVVASSTDTQY
TRBJ1-3 | TRBV14 | many | ASSQVLGNTIY
TRBJ2-2 | TRBV29-1 | . | SARLPGEGAGELF
TRBJ2-3 | TRBV5-1 | many | ASSLGGGQTATDTQY
TRBJ1-5 | TRBV5-8 | many | ASSLEGGVGQPQH
TRBJ2-1 | TRBV24-1 | . | ATSGLERTGGKGEQL
TRBJ2-3 | TRBV6-6 | medium-sized | ASSYGAGGTDTQY
TRBJ2-1 | TRBV11-1 | many | ASSSPGLAGVNEQF
TRBJ2-5 | TRBV5-4 | many | ASSPGPGVQETQY
TRBJ2-2 | TRBV12-3/TRBV12-4 | many | ASSSSPKVDTGELF
TRBJ2-6 | TRBV6-1 | many | ASSKGLGGANVLT
TRBJ1-5 | TRBV10-2 | many | ASSEETVGQPQH
TRBJ2-1 | TRBV19 | many | ASSTQGGAVLNEQF
TRBJ2-3 | TRBV28 | many | ASSQTVGPARPDTQY
TRBJ1-4 | TRBV28 | many | ASRSGEKLF
TRBJ2-3 | TRBV2 | many | ASASGLTFTDTQY
TRBJ1-5 | TRBV12-3/TRBV12-4 | many | ASSGVSSAQPQH
TRBJ1-1 | TRBV2 | . | ASSAVRDLRAEAF
TRBJ2-7 | TRBV20-1 | many | SATRTSGTYEQY
TRBJ2-2 | TRBV4-2 | many | ASSQDDGQGALGELF
TRBJ2-3 | TRBV7-2 | few | ASSLGGGAASTDTQY
TRBJ2-7 | TRBV5-1 | many | ASSLDPSYEQY
TRBJ2-5 | TRBV27 | medium-sized | ASSSGAPARETQY
TRBJ2-1 | TRBV28 | many | ASSLPMGGAYNEQF
TRBJ1-4 | TRBV20-1 | . | SARDRRGGSYEKLS
TRBJ2-3 | TRBV28 | many | ASSSRPDTQY
TRBJ2-1 | TRBV20-1 | once | SARGTSAYNEQS
TRBJ2-3 | TRBV5-1 | many | ASSLAQAGAIRAYTDTQY
TRBJ2-1 | TRBV19 | . | ASTPVAGGRYNGQF
TRBJ2-1 | TRBV2 | many | ASGSPGLPYNEQF
TRBJ2-1 | TRBV6-6 | medium-sized | ASSYFSGSYNEQF
TRBJ2-1 | TRBV5-1 | . | ASSLGSSGDHEQF
TRBJ1-5 | TRBV19 | many | ASSIMGQGASHQPQH
TRBJ2-1 | TRBV4-1 | many | ASSQDRSSYNEQF
TRBJ2-1 | TRBV2 | . | ASRERDYNERF